Listed here are 15 T cell receptor beta chains from one sample, sequenced in a study of OX40 agonist ivuxolimab in advanced cancers. Clones were sequenced by immunoSEQ multiplex PCR, and TCRdb holds only the in-frame ones, with some missing. The sample has roughly 100,000 clones, 80% to 90% seen once; the top ten hold roughly 0.8%. The sample consisted of CD4+ or CD8+ T cells sorted from blood, taken in a trial of the OX40 agonist ivuxolimab. The origin of the receptors is an adult with an advanced solid tumor such as melanoma, head and neck, liver or kidney cancer.

This clone was recorded a few times. CDR3 amino acids: CASSSGARSPLHF. The CDR3 DNA is TGTGCCAGCAGCTCTGGTGCGCGGTCACCCCTCCACTTT. The V gene is TRBV6-5, the J gene TRBJ1-6; D remains unclear. This CDR3 spans 13 amino acids. The germline gives CDR1 MNHEY, CDR2 SVGAGI. V shed 6 bases and J shed 10 bases, with 13 bases lying between them.

This clone appeared once. This chain links TRBV5-1 with TRBJ2-7, with 7 positions matching TRBD2. Germline CDR1 is SGHRS and CDR2 is YFSETQ. This CDR3 is built from 15 residues. Germline trimming cut 1 base from V and 5 bases from J; bases unmatched to any gene: 9. CDR3 DNA sequence: TGCGCCAGCAGCTTGTTGGGGGGAGGGATCGACGAGCAGTACTTC. Translation: CASSLLGGGIDEQYF.

The V call is TRBV2, the J call TRBJ2-3; D is possibly TRBD1 or TRBD2 (7 bases each). Germline V lookup: CDR1 SNHLY, CDR2 FYNNEI. The V end was cut by 5 bases, the J end by 3 bases, with 15 bases between. The CDR3 is 15 amino acids. CDR3 region: CASSWGGGPTDTQYF. In DNA, the CDR3 is TGTGCCAGCAGTTGGGGAGGGGGCCCGACAGATACGCAGTATTTT.

The V and J genes are TRBV10-3 and TRBJ1-1, with 8 bases fitting TRBD1. V lost 6 bases and J lost 5; bases outside the gene matches: 8. The CDR3 is made up of 14 amino acids. In germline, CDR1 is ENHRY, CDR2 SYGVKD. CDR3 in amino acids: CAIRPPQGETEAFF. The CDR3 region has the DNA TGTGCCATCAGACCGCCACAGGGGGAAACTGAAGCTTTCTTT.

The chain carries TRBV7-2 and TRBJ2-1; D might be TRBD1 (6 bases). With 5 bases removed from V and 8 bases from J, the gap between germline ends came to 22 bases. The CDR3 loop spans 16 amino acids. From germline, CDR1 is SGHTA and CDR2 FQGNSA. DNA of the CDR3: TGTGCCAGCAGCCCAAGACTGACAGGAACCTCCCATGAGCAGTTCTTC. Translated: CASSPRLTGTSHEQFF. Combining the CDR3 with reference TRBV7-2 and TRBJ2-1 gives the whole variable domain GAGVSQSPSNKVTEKGKDVELRCDPISGHTALYWYRQSLGQGLEFLIYFQGNSAPDKSGLPSDRFSAERTGGSVSTLTIQRTQQEDSAVYLCASSPRLTGTSHEQFFGPGTRLTVL.

The genes are TRBV19 and TRBJ1-5; D ambiguous. Looked up from germline, CDR1 is LNHDA and CDR2 is SQIVND (reference sequence). The CDR3 runs to 13 residues. Trimming pared 5 bases from V and 1 base from J, leaving 6 bases between. The DNA for the CDR3 is TGTGCCAGTAGTGGAGAGAGCAATCAGCCCCAGCATTTT. This gives the protein CASSGESNQPQHF.

V is TRBV5-5 and J is TRBJ1-5; 7 positions match TRBD1. Germline CDR1 and CDR2: SGHKS and YYEKEE (reference sequence). The CDR3 sequence is 15 residues long. V shed 0 bases, J shed 4 bases, and the junction held 4 bases outside the gene matches. CDR3 protein: CASSLESGGNQPQHF. The CDR3 region has the DNA TGTGCCAGCAGCTTGGAGTCAGGGGGTAATCAGCCCCAGCATTTT.

This chain joins TRBV7-9 and TRBJ1-2, with D maybe TRBD1 (6 bases). The germline gives CDR1 SEHNR, CDR2 FQNEAQ (reference sequence). CDR3 length: 15 amino acids. Trimming shortened V by 5 bases and J by 8 bases, and 21 bases separated the two germline ends. The CDR3 DNA sequence: TGTGCCAGCAGCAATGATTTGGGGGGGCGCGGAGGCTACACCTTC. As protein: CASSNDLGGRGGYTF.

The rearrangement uses TRBV30 and TRBJ1-1, with D perhaps matching TRBD1 (6 bases). From germline, CDR1 is GTSNPN and CDR2 SVGIG (reference sequence). CDR3 size: 13 residues. The V gene lost 5 bases and the J gene lost 0 bases, with 10 bases spanning the gap. The CDR3 DNA reads TGTGCCTGGGGACAGCGAATGAACACTGAAGCTTTCTTT. Its protein is CAWGQRMNTEAFF.

The chain recombines TRBV23-1 with TRBJ1-5, with D uncertain. TRBV23-1 is an ORF; its function is uncertain. The CDR3 extends over 14 amino acids. Trimming left V 2 bases short and J 4 bases short, with 9 bases between. CDR3 sequence: CASSQIGRNQPQHF. The CDR3 bases are TGCGCCAGCAGTCAAATCGGCAGAAATCAGCCCCAGCATTTT.

The V and J genes are TRBV5-1 and TRBJ1-1; 7 bases match TRBD1. The germline V gene has CDR1 SGHRS and CDR2 YFSETQ. Germline trimming cut 3 bases from V and 5 bases from J; bases unmatched to any gene: 7. The CDR3 covers 14 residues. CDR3 nucleotide sequence: TGCGCCAGCAGCTCGACAGGGTGGGAGACTGAAGCTTTCTTT. Translating it yields CASSSTGWETEAFF.

The V and J genes are TRBV18 and TRBJ2-1; TRBD2 might be the D (5 bases). Germline V gene lookup returns CDR1 KGHSH and CDR2 LQKENI. This CDR3 region has 14 residues. The ends were cut back, 0 bases at V and 6 bases at J, with 9 bases in the middle. CDR3 amino acids: CASSPPTRFNEQFF. Here the CDR3 DNA reads TGTGCCAGCTCACCACCAACTAGGTTCAATGAGCAGTTCTTC.

This chain joins TRBV28 and TRBJ2-2; D perhaps matches TRBD1 (6 bases). This CDR3 is built from 12 residues. Trimming cost V 6 bases and J 5 bases, with 7 bases left between them. Germline assignment: CDR1 MDHEN and CDR2 SYDVKM. CDR3 nucleotides: TGTGCCAGCAGAGGACAGACCGGGGAGCTGTTTTTT. As protein: CASRGQTGELFF.

The V gene is TRBV9, the J gene TRBJ2-7, with 8 bases that match TRBD1. V dropped 4 bases and J dropped 7; count of bases not matched to a gene: 4. In germline, CDR1 is SGDLS, CDR2 YYNGEE. The CDR3 consists of 12 residues. The CDR3 is CASSTTGDEQYF. Here the CDR3 DNA reads TGTGCCAGCAGCACGACAGGGGATGAGCAGTACTTC.

The rearrangement joins TRBV7-2 to TRBJ1-2, with 7 bases aligning to TRBD1. J gave up 8 bases and V 5 bases, and 8 bases lay outside the gene matches. The CDR3 has 13 residues. Germline V lookup: CDR1 SGHTA, CDR2 FQGNSA. This chain's CDR3 is CASSPRQGGGYTF. The CDR3 nucleotides are TGTGCCAGCAGCCCTCGACAGGGAGGGGGCTACACCTTC.